Below are 20 T cell receptor beta chains sequenced from a single sample in a study of PD-L1 blockade in urothelial cancer. Regarding time point: pretreatment peripheral blood. Sequencing used immunoSEQ multiplex PCR; TCRdb keeps in-frame clones, though not all of them. There are 50,000 to 65,000 clones in the sample; about 86% occur only once, and 3% to 4% lies in the top ten. The specimen comprised PBMCs, sampled around atezolizumab (anti-PD-L1) treatment. Receptors were obtained from a man aged 70 or older with urothelial cancer.

The rearrangement uses TRBV2 and TRBJ1-2, with TRBD1 identical over 7 bases. Germline lookup yields CDR1 SNHLY and CDR2 FYNNEI. The CDR3 length is 14 residues. Trimming at V came to 5 bases and at J to 1 base, leaving 4 bases not matched to a gene. The CDR3 loop reads CASSRDRNNYGYTF. CDR3 DNA sequence: TGTGCCAGCAGTCGGGACAGAAATAACTATGGCTACACCTTC. Full variable domain (missing parts from reference TRBV2 and TRBJ1-2): EPEVTQTPSHQVTQMGQEVILRCVPISNHLYFYWYRQILGQKVEFLVSFYNNEISEKSEIFDDQFSVERPDGSNFTLKIRSTKLEDSAMYFCASSRDRNNYGYTFGSGTRLTVV.

This clone was detected only once. The chain employs TRBV28 and TRBJ1-5; 10 bases are a match to TRBD1. V shed 6 bases and J 5 bases; nucleotides not matched to a gene: 4. This CDR3 has 14 residues. Germline V gene data show CDR1 as MDHEN and CDR2 as SYDVKM. The CDR3 coding sequence is TGTGCCAGCAGCCCGACAGGGGGCCATCAGCCCCAGCATTTT. Amino acid sequence: CASSPTGGHQPQHF.

This chain connects TRBV28 to TRBJ2-3; 7 nucleotides agree with TRBD2. Unmatched junction bases numbered 4, after V lost 4 bases and J lost 0 bases. CDR3 size: 15 residues. Germline V CDR1 and CDR2: MDHEN, SYDVKM. CDR3 sequence: CASSYGGGSTDTQYF. The CDR3 bases are TGTGCCAGCAGTTATGGGGGGGGTAGCACAGATACGCAGTATTTT.

The V gene is TRBV19, the J gene TRBJ1-2; TRBD1 aligns across 7 bases. Germline CDR1 is LNHDA and CDR2 is SQIVND (reference sequence). The junction had 9 bases not matched to a gene; V was cut back by 4 bases and J by 4 bases. This CDR3 comprises 15 residues. The CDR3 protein is CASSRGQEGVYGYTF. CDR3 DNA: TGTGCCAGTAGTAGAGGACAGGAGGGAGTCTATGGCTACACCTTC.

The rearrangement links TRBV7-8 to TRBJ2-7; 10 bases line up with TRBD2. The germline gives CDR1 SGHVS, CDR2 FQNEAQ. The ends lost 7 bases at V and 2 bases at J; junction bases unmatched: 5. This CDR3 spans 14 amino acids. The DNA of the CDR3 is TGTGCCAGCACTCAGCGGGAGGGACCCTACGAGCAGTACTTC. Translation gives CASTQREGPYEQYF.

The genes are TRBV28 and TRBJ1-5, with 10 bases identical to TRBD1. CDR3 size: 15 residues. CDR1 and CDR2 from the germline V gene are MDHEN and SYDVKM. V gave up 6 bases and J gave up 0 bases; unmatched junction bases: 2. CDR3 loop: CASSRTGGSNQPQHF. Here the CDR3 DNA reads TGTGCCAGCAGCCGGACAGGGGGTAGCAATCAGCCCCAGCATTTT.

The chain is built from TRBV7-2 and TRBJ1-1; D unresolved. The CDR3 loop spans 13 amino acids. V dropped 5 bases and J dropped 2 bases, with 9 bases sitting between them. Germline V gene sequence: CDR1 SGHTA, CDR2 FQGNSA. The CDR3 bases are TGTGCCAGCAGCATCGAGGGAAACACTGAAGCTTTCTTT. As protein: CASSIEGNTEAFF. Full variable domain (remainder filled in from reference TRBV7-2 and TRBJ1-1): GAGVSQSPSNKVTEKGKDVELRCDPISGHTALYWYRQSLGQGLEFLIYFQGNSAPDKSGLPSDRFSAERTGGSVSTLTIQRTQQEDSAVYLCASSIEGNTEAFFGQGTRLTVV.

The rearrangement links TRBV5-1 to TRBJ2-3; TRBD2 matches at 12 bases. The V gene's germline CDR1 is SGHRS and CDR2 YFSETQ. V lost 7 bases to trimming and J lost 3 bases; unmatched junction nucleotides: 6. This CDR3 region has 15 residues. Here the CDR3 DNA reads TGCGCCAGCTCGACTAGCGGGAGAGGGACAGATACGCAGTATTTT. It encodes CASSTSGRGTDTQYF.

This rearrangement joins TRBV6-1 to TRBJ2-5, with unresolved D. The CDR3 is 14 amino acids. Looked up from germline, CDR1 is MNHNS and CDR2 is SASEGT. Between the trimmed V and J ends, which lost 2 bases and 1 base, there was a span of 8 bases. DNA for the CDR3: TGTGCCAGCAGTGAATTCGCCAGCCAAGAGACCCAGTACTTC. Its translation: CASSEFASQETQYF.

The J gene is TRBJ2-3, the V gene TRBV10-2; 7 nucleotides align to TRBD2. The length of the CDR3 is 15 residues. In germline, CDR1 is WSHSY, CDR2 SAAADI. V trimming: 4 bases; J trimming: 0 bases; junction bases outside the gene matches: 4. For the CDR3, the DNA is TGCGCCAGCAGTGGGGAGGGCGGGAGCACAGATACGCAGTATTTT. This sequence encodes CASSGEGGSTDTQYF.

The chain uses TRBV5-1 and TRBJ1-4, with 8 bases matching TRBD1. The CDR3 spans 14 residues. From germline, CDR1 is SGHRS and CDR2 YFSETQ. The V and J ends lost 4 bases and 13 bases, in that order; junction bases with no gene match: 12. The DNA for the CDR3 is TGCGCCAGCAGCGGCGGGACAGGCGAAAGGGGACTGTTTTTT. It yields the protein CASSGGTGERGLFF.

This clone has only a few counts. The chain employs TRBV21-1 and TRBJ2-7; the DNA was not compared with TRBD2, the D call given in the table. TRBV21-1 is designated a pseudogene. This CDR3 contains 23 residues. The CDR3 sequence: CASSPLGLGTGLANRGVEYEQYF. CDR3 nucleotides: TGTGCCAGCAGCCCCCTGGGCCTGGGGACGGGACTAGCGAACCGGGGGGTAGAGTACGAGCAGTACTTC.

The chain couples TRBV28 to TRBJ2-6; maybe TRBD1 (6 bases). This CDR3 contains 17 residues. The germline CDR1 and CDR2 sequences are MDHEN and SYDVKM. The V and J ends lost 8 bases and 2 bases respectively, with 19 bases between them. CDR3 protein: CASCLSTGIAGANVLTF. The CDR3 DNA sequence: TGTGCCAGCTGCCTCTCAACAGGGATCGCTGGGGCCAACGTCCTGACTTTC. The full variable domain, with the rest looked up from reference TRBV28 and TRBJ2-6, is DVKVTQSSRYLVKRTGEKVFLECVQDMDHENMFWYRQDPGLGLRLIYFSYDVKMKEKGDIPEGYSVSREKKERFSLILESASTNQTSMYLCASCLSTGIAGANVLTFGAGSRLTVL.

V and J are TRBV9 and TRBJ2-1; TRBD2 matches 7 bases. This CDR3 has 16 residues. The germline V gene encodes CDR1 SGDLS and CDR2 YYNGEE. Unmatched junction bases numbered 8, after V lost 3 bases and J lost 2 bases. CDR3 bases: TGTGCCAGCAGCGGCGGGGGAGGGAGCGCCTACAATGAGCAGTTCTTC. This sequence encodes CASSGGGGSAYNEQFF.

The rearrangement uses TRBV4-1 and TRBJ1-4, with D tentatively TRBD1 (5 bases). The CDR3 extends over 17 amino acids. Trimming took off 2 bases at V and 6 bases at J, with 19 bases between the two ends. Germline values: CDR1 MGHRA, CDR2 YSYEKL. The CDR3 DNA is TGCGCCAGCAGCCAAAATCACGTTCGATTAGGGGATGAAAAACTGTTTTTT. Its protein product is CASSQNHVRLGDEKLFF.

The chain links TRBV30 to TRBJ2-4; TRBD1 matches at 8 bases. The germline V gene encodes CDR1 GTSNPN and CDR2 SVGIG (reference sequence). The junction had 3 bases not matched to a gene; V was cut back by 5 bases and J by 0 bases. The CDR3 sequence is 14 residues long. This CDR3 is CAWGTGLAKNIQYF. In DNA, the CDR3 is TGTGCCTGGGGGACAGGTCTAGCCAAAAACATTCAGTACTTC.

This chain links TRBV18 with TRBJ1-2; D gene ambiguous. This CDR3 has 19 residues. V lost 5 bases and J lost 4, with 29 bases in between. Germline V gene data show CDR1 as KGHSH and CDR2 as LQKENI. CDR3: CASSSTNFERKAAAYGYTF. The CDR3 DNA reads TGTGCCAGCTCATCCACCAATTTTGAAAGGAAAGCGGCAGCCTATGGCTACACCTTC.

This chain joins TRBV7-9 and TRBJ2-3, with 7 positions matching TRBD1. V lost 2 bases, J lost 4 bases, and 3 bases stayed unmatched. This CDR3 has 14 residues. Looked up from germline, CDR1 is SEHNR and CDR2 is FQNEAQ (reference sequence). CDR3 in amino acids: CASSLTQGADTQYF. The CDR3, as DNA: TGTGCCAGCAGCTTAACTCAGGGGGCAGATACGCAGTATTTT. The whole variable domain, remainder taken from reference TRBV7-9 and TRBJ2-3, is DTGVSQNPRHKITKRGQNVTFRCDPISEHNRLYWYRQTLGQGPEFLTYFQNEAQLEKSRLLSDRFSAERPKGSFSTLEIQRTEQGDSAMYLCASSLTQGADTQYFGPGTRLTVL.

The V call is TRBV30, the J call TRBJ2-5, with a tentative D call TRBD2 (6 bases). V lost 4 bases to trimming and J lost 4 bases, with 10 bases between them. The CDR3 length is 12 residues. The germline gives CDR1 GTSNPN, CDR2 SVGIG (reference sequence). This CDR3 is CAWKTGVETQYF. CDR3 bases: TGTGCCTGGAAGACGGGAGTAGAGACCCAGTACTTC.

This chain connects TRBV5-1 to TRBJ2-1; the match to TRBD2 covers 9 bases. The CDR3 sequence is 13 residues long. Germline V gene lookup returns CDR1 SGHRS and CDR2 YFSETQ. V lost 3 bases to trimming and J lost 9 bases; unmatched junction nucleotides: 4. CDR3 region: CASSSGLAREQFF. The CDR3 nucleotides are TGCGCCAGCAGCTCGGGACTAGCACGTGAGCAGTTCTTC.